These 8 T cell receptor beta chains share one sample of origin, sequenced in a study of blood T cell repertoires in COVID-19. The protocol was immunoSEQ multiplex PCR, while the TCRdb copy is restricted to in-frame clones and leaves out a portion. The data show some 180,000 clones, 70% to 80% seen once. The material sequenced was PBMCs or T cells enriched from blood (not recorded which). The receptors shown here come from a man between 60 and 75 years old who had been exposed to COVID-19.

This clone occurred a few times. V gene TRBV19 combines with J gene TRBJ1-5, with D tentatively TRBD1 (5 bases). CDR1 is LNHDA, CDR2 SQIVND, per germline (reference sequence). There are 15 residues in the CDR3. V dropped 8 bases and J dropped 1 base, with 15 bases sitting between them. This CDR3 reads CASLLQVGSNQPQHF. Here the CDR3 DNA reads TGTGCCAGTTTACTACAGGTAGGAAGCAATCAGCCCCAGCATTTT.

The J gene is TRBJ2-5, the V gene TRBV19; D is unclear. CDR1 and CDR2 from the germline V gene are LNHDA and SQIVND (reference sequence). V was cut by 8 bases and J by 1 base, with 11 bases left in between. CDR3 length: 13 amino acids. CDR3 protein: CASGTDPQETQYF. DNA for the CDR3: TGTGCCAGTGGAACAGACCCCCAAGAGACCCAGTACTTC. Full variable domain (remainder filled in from reference TRBV19 and TRBJ2-5): DGGITQSPKYLFRKEGQNVTLSCEQNLNHDAMYWYRQDPGQGLRLIYYSQIVNDFQKGDIAEGYSVSREKKESFPLTVTSAQKNPTAFYLCASGTDPQETQYFGPGTRLLVL.

V gene TRBV3-1 (or the pseudogene TRBV3-2) combines with J gene TRBJ1-1, with 8 bases identical to TRBD1. Germline loops: CDR1 LGHDT, CDR2 YNNKEL (reference sequence). CDR3 length: 13 amino acids. After removal of 0 bases from V and 11 bases from J, the junction contained 5 bases not matched to a gene. The CDR3 protein is CASSQDRGRGAFF. The CDR3, as DNA: TGTGCCAGCAGCCAAGACAGGGGGCGAGGTGCTTTCTTT.

This clone appeared once. V and J are TRBV3-1 (or the pseudogene TRBV3-2) and TRBJ2-5; D possibly corresponds to TRBD1 (5 bases). CDR1 is LGHDT and CDR2 is YNNKEL in the germline V gene (reference sequence). V lost 4 bases and J 4 bases, leaving 7 bases between the germline ends. The CDR3 runs to 12 residues. CDR3 nucleotides: TGTGCCAGCAGCCCTAGGGGAGAGACCCAGTACTTC. This gives the protein CASSPRGETQYF.

This chain links TRBV7-7 with TRBJ2-2, with 8 bases that match TRBD2. The CDR3 sequence is 15 residues long. The ends lost 2 bases at V and 7 bases at J; junction bases unmatched: 6. Germline CDR1 and CDR2: SSHAT and FNYEAQ (reference sequence). Here the CDR3 DNA reads TGTGCCAGCAGCTTATCCCCGGGAGGGATCGGGGAGCTGTTTTTT. It translates to CASSLSPGGIGELFF.

A few counts support this clone. This rearrangement joins TRBV9 to TRBJ1-4, with a possible D match to TRBD1 (6 bases). CDR3 length: 15 amino acids. V lost 0 bases and J lost 8, with 14 bases in between. Germline values: CDR1 SGDLS, CDR2 YYNGEE. Written as DNA, the CDR3 is TGTGCCAGCAGCGTAGCGGTCCAGGGGAAGGAAAAACTGTTTTTT. Its protein product is CASSVAVQGKEKLFF.

There are a few counts of this clone. This chain joins TRBV28 and TRBJ1-5; possible D gene TRBD1, 6 bases. CDR3 length: 15 residues. From germline, CDR1 is MDHEN and CDR2 SYDVKM. V lost 3 bases and J 1 base, leaving 10 bases between the germline ends. The CDR3 here is CASSFGGASNQPQHF. As DNA, the CDR3 is TGTGCCAGCAGTTTCGGGGGGGCGAGCAATCAGCCCCAGCATTTT.

The chain links TRBV30 to TRBJ2-1; D is possibly TRBD2 (6 bases). V lost 4 bases and J lost 3, with 13 bases in between. The germline CDR1 and CDR2 sequences are GTSNPN and SVGIG (reference sequence). The CDR3 is 14 residues long. In DNA form, the CDR3 reads TGTGCCTGGATGCCCCTTAGCGGCTACAATGAGCAGTTCTTC. Residues: CAWMPLSGYNEQFF. The whole variable domain, filled in from reference TRBV30 and TRBJ2-1, reads SQTIHQWPATLVQPVGSPLSLECTVEGTSNPNLYWYRQAAGRGLQLLFYSVGIGQISSEVPQNLSASRPQDRQFILSSKKLLLSDSGFYLCAWMPLSGYNEQFFGPGTRLTVL.